One sample yielded the 23 T cell receptor beta chains listed below, sequenced in a study of shared clonotypes between healthy human individuals (dated by TCRdb to the early 2020s). Libraries were built with the immunoSEQ multiplex PCR assay. The immuneACCESS repertoire file appears here via TCRdb, limited to in-frame rearrangements. These files lack a portion of the clones; in checked studies, under half of the deficit traces to unresolved V genes, and the cause of the others is not known. A total of a few million clones appear in this sample, just over 90% of them only once. Together, the top ten hold around 0.14% of the sample. The sequencing sample was made of naive CD4+ T cells sorted from blood. In light of the paper, this sample's cell subset or site label describes: CD45RA+ positively selected. The receptors originated from a man between 18 and 35 years old in good health.

The chain uses TRBV5-1 and TRBJ1-1, with D unresolved. CDR1 and CDR2 (germline): SGHRS, YFSETQ. This CDR3 region has 17 residues. V lost 0 bases and J lost 0, with 15 bases in between. For the CDR3, the DNA is TGCGCCAGCAGCTTGGGAGTTATTAGGATCCTGAACACTGAAGCTTTCTTT. Its translation: CASSLGVIRILNTEAFF.

V and J are TRBV19 and TRBJ2-1; D not certain. Trimming removed 7 bases from V and 5 bases from J, with 15 bases in between. The CDR3 loop spans 14 amino acids. Germline V gene lookup returns CDR1 LNHDA and CDR2 SQIVND (reference sequence). The CDR3 reads CASKNGRTDNEQFF. As DNA, the CDR3 is TGTGCCAGTAAAAATGGACGGACGGACAATGAGCAGTTCTTC.

The V gene is TRBV11-2, the J gene TRBJ1-4; D is undetermined. The CDR3 runs to 13 residues. Looked up from germline, CDR1 is SGHAT and CDR2 is FQNNGV. V lost 6 bases, J lost 5 bases, and 10 bases lay in between. The CDR3 loop is CASSSGWNEKLFF. CDR3 DNA: TGTGCCAGCAGTTCGGGCTGGAATGAAAAACTGTTTTTT. The variable domain in full, with the rest retrieved from reference TRBV11-2 and TRBJ1-4, is EAGVAQSPRYKIIEKRQSVAFWCNPISGHATLYWYQQILGQGPKLLIQFQNNGVVDDSQLPKDRFSAERLKGVDSTLKIQPAKLEDSAVYLCASSSGWNEKLFFGSGTQLSVL.

The rearrangement uses TRBV30 and TRBJ2-1; perhaps TRBD2 as D (7 bases). Germline V lookup: CDR1 GTSNPN, CDR2 SVGIG (reference sequence). The V and J ends lost 4 bases and 13 bases respectively, with 23 bases between them. CDR3 length equals 14 residues. The CDR3 sequence: CAWTGTSPGGPQFF. In nucleotides, the CDR3 is TGTGCCTGGACGGGAACCTCCCCCGGGGGGCCTCAGTTCTTC.

The chain employs TRBV18 and TRBJ1-2; tentative D call: TRBD1 (6 bases). Trimming stripped 1 base from V and 4 bases from J, with 16 bases between. Germline assignment: CDR1 KGHSH and CDR2 LQKENI. The CDR3 covers 16 residues. As DNA, the CDR3 is TGTGCCAGCTCACCACTGGGGGCGACCGGGGGCTATGGCTACACCTTC. Translated, it gives CASSPLGATGGYGYTF.

The V call is TRBV18, the J call TRBJ2-7; 11 bases are a match to TRBD1. Germline CDR1 KGHSH, CDR2 LQKENI. The CDR3 sequence is 15 residues long. With 3 bases clipped from V and 3 bases from J, the junction kept 4 bases outside the gene matches. CDR3 in amino acids: CASSPRTGGYYEQYF. The CDR3 DNA sequence: TGTGCCAGCTCACCCCGGACAGGGGGCTACTACGAGCAGTACTTC.

The V call is TRBV19, the J call TRBJ2-7; D uncertain. Deletions cut 5 bases from V and 4 bases from J, with 9 bases between. The CDR3 loop spans 12 amino acids. Germline CDR1 reads LNHDA; CDR2 reads SQIVND (reference sequence). The CDR3 region is CASSSPYYEQYF. The CDR3 bases are TGTGCCAGTAGTTCCCCCTATTACGAGCAGTACTTC.

The chain combines TRBV16 with TRBJ2-7, with a weak D call TRBD1 (5 bases). CDR1 and CDR2 (germline): KGHSY, FQNENV. This CDR3 has 13 residues. V was pared by 4 bases and J by 2 bases, with 9 bases between. CDR3 residues: CASSPQGPYEQYF. The CDR3, as DNA: TGTGCCAGCAGCCCTCAGGGTCCCTACGAGCAGTACTTC.

The chain's CDR3 is CASSLAPVGEQFF. The CDR3 coding sequence is TGTGCCAGCAGCTTAGCCCCAGTGGGCGAGCAGTTCTTC. This chain joins TRBV7-2 and TRBJ2-1; D uncertain. The V and J ends lost 0 bases and 10 bases respectively, with 10 bases between them. The V gene's germline CDR1 is SGHTA and CDR2 FQGNSA. CDR3 length: 13 amino acids. The full variable domain, with the rest looked up from reference TRBV7-2 and TRBJ2-1, is GAGVSQSPSNKVTEKGKDVELRCDPISGHTALYWYRQSLGQGLEFLIYFQGNSAPDKSGLPSDRFSAERTGGSVSTLTIQRTQQEDSAVYLCASSLAPVGEQFFGPGTRLTVL.

A single count supports this clone. An end of the junction does not agree with germline; a read error may underlie this. The J gene is TRBJ2-1, the V gene TRBV7-2; 11 bases map to TRBD2. Germline values: CDR1 SGHTA, CDR2 FQGNSA. The CDR3 is 15 residues long. CDR3 nucleotides: TGTGCCAGCAGATTAGCGGGAGGGCCGTTCAATGAGCAGTTCTTC. This sequence encodes CASRLAGGPFNEQFF.

The genes are TRBV19 and TRBJ2-3, with no clear D. CDR1 is LNHDA and CDR2 is SQIVND in the germline V gene (reference sequence). This CDR3 has 13 amino acids. Trimming took off 10 bases at V and 4 bases at J, with 15 bases between the two ends. The CDR3 reads CATARLDPDTQYF. Here the CDR3 DNA reads TGTGCCACAGCGCGGCTAGACCCAGATACGCAGTATTTT.

The chain uses TRBV12-2 and TRBJ1-2. TRBV12-2 is a pseudogene locus. This CDR3 contains 13 residues. CDR3 bases: TGTGCAAGTCGCTTTGGGGGGAGTTATGGCTACACCTTC. It encodes CASRFGGSYGYTF.

The chain employs TRBV30 and TRBJ1-2; tentatively, D is TRBD1 (5 bases). This CDR3 contains 15 residues. Trimming shortened V by 1 base and J by 6 bases, and 18 bases separated the two germline ends. Germline V lookup: CDR1 GTSNPN, CDR2 SVGIG (reference sequence). The CDR3 loop is CAWSATRDASHGYTF. As DNA, the CDR3 is TGTGCCTGGAGTGCTACGCGGGACGCTTCTCATGGCTACACCTTC.

The V call is TRBV1, the J call TRBJ2-5; the table's D gene call, TRBD2, was not cross checked with the DNA. TRBV1 is flagged as a pseudogene. CDR3 length equals 16 residues. The CDR3 nucleotides are TGCACCAGCAGCCTAGGGGAGCGGGAGGACGAAGAGACCCAGTACTTC. Amino acids: CTSSLGEREDEETQYF.

This rearrangement joins TRBV2 to TRBJ2-5, with no clear D. The J call may be faulty, since TRBJ2-7 better matches the DNA end. CDR1 is SNHLY, CDR2 FYNNEI, per germline. The length of the CDR3 is 12 residues. The CDR3 region is CASSADNYEQYF. Here the CDR3 DNA reads TGTGCCAGCAGTGCGGATAACTACGAGCAGTACTTC.

Concerning this clone itself: Germline is not matched at one junction end, which may reflect a read error. The chain uses TRBV7-7 and TRBJ2-1; 7 bases are shared with TRBD2. Looked up from germline, CDR1 is SSHAT and CDR2 is FNYEAQ (reference sequence). This CDR3 comprises 13 residues. CDR3 DNA: TGTGCTAGCAGCGCACTCGGACTAGGCGAGCAGTTCTTC. Translating gives CASSALGLGEQFF.

The chain joins TRBV27 to TRBJ1-2; D might be TRBD1 (5 bases). Germline loops: CDR1 MNHEY, CDR2 SMNVEV (reference sequence). The ends were cut back, 5 bases at V and 4 bases at J, with 17 bases in the middle. This CDR3 comprises 15 residues. CDR3 nucleotide sequence: TGTGCCAGCAGTCACCCTCGGGGGGGGAGCTATGGCTACACCTTC. Translation: CASSHPRGGSYGYTF.

This chain joins TRBV5-5 and TRBJ2-2; the D gene is possibly TRBD1 (6 bases). CDR1 and CDR2 (germline): SGHKS, YYEKEE (reference sequence). This CDR3 has 15 residues. With 4 bases removed from V and 0 bases from J, the gap between germline ends came to 10 bases. In DNA form, the CDR3 reads TGTGCCAGCAGCAGGGACACCACGAACACCGGGGAGCTGTTTTTT. Its protein product is CASSRDTTNTGELFF. Full variable domain (outside the CDR3, taken from reference TRBV5-5 and TRBJ2-2): DAGVTQSPTHLIKTRGQQVTLRCSPISGHKSVSWYQQVLGQGPQFIFQYYEKEERGRGNFPDRFSARQFPNYSSELNVNALLLGDSALYLCASSRDTTNTGELFFGEGSRLTVL.

The rearrangement links TRBV19 to TRBJ1-4; a possible D gene is TRBD1 (5 bases). Looked up from germline, CDR1 is LNHDA and CDR2 is SQIVND (reference sequence). Trimming shortened V by 5 bases and J by 4 bases, and 11 bases separated the two germline ends. The CDR3 spans 14 residues. The CDR3 loop is CASSRWGDNEKLFF. CDR3 in DNA: TGTGCCAGTAGTCGGTGGGGGGATAATGAAAAACTGTTTTTT. The whole variable domain, remainder taken from reference TRBV19 and TRBJ1-4, is DGGITQSPKYLFRKEGQNVTLSCEQNLNHDAMYWYRQDPGQGLRLIYYSQIVNDFQKGDIAEGYSVSREKKESFPLTVTSAQKNPTAFYLCASSRWGDNEKLFFGSGTQLSVL.

The chain uses TRBV5-6 and TRBJ2-1; D tentatively reads TRBD1 or TRBD2 (6 bases each). The germline gives CDR1 SGHDT, CDR2 YYEEEE. V lost 3 bases and J lost 5, with 18 bases in between. The CDR3 covers 16 residues. CDR3 loop: CASSSLTGLYHNEQFF. CDR3 bases: TGTGCCAGCAGCTCCCTGACAGGACTATACCACAATGAGCAGTTCTTC.

The DNA for the CDR3 is TGTGCCAGTAGTATCAGGACTGGAACTAATGAAAAACTGTTTTTT. It specifies CASSIRTGTNEKLFF. The chain has TRBV19 and TRBJ1-4; no clear D gene. V lost 3 bases, J lost 1 base, and 9 bases lay in between. There are 15 residues in the CDR3. CDR1 is LNHDA, CDR2 SQIVND, per germline (reference sequence). Based on the CDR3 plus reference TRBV19 and TRBJ1-4, the full variable domain is DGGITQSPKYLFRKEGQNVTLSCEQNLNHDAMYWYRQDPGQGLRLIYYSQIVNDFQKGDIAEGYSVSREKKESFPLTVTSAQKNPTAFYLCASSIRTGTNEKLFFGSGTQLSVL.

Regarding this clone: The same CDR3 can be traced to other DNA sequences in this sample. The chain couples TRBV18 to TRBJ2-7; 7 positions agree with TRBD2. The CDR3 covers 14 residues. In germline, CDR1 is KGHSH, CDR2 LQKENI. Trimming cost V 2 bases and J 0 bases; bases outside gene matches: 1. The chain's CDR3 is CASSPSGDSYEQYF. DNA of the CDR3: TGTGCCAGCTCACCAAGCGGGGACTCCTACGAGCAGTACTTC.

This CDR3 is CASRPQGDHEQYF. Here the CDR3 DNA reads TGTGCCAGTAGGCCCCAGGGAGATCACGAGCAGTACTTC. The chain couples TRBV19 to TRBJ2-7; D tentatively fits TRBD1 or TRBD2 (5 bases each). Trimming removed 6 bases from V and 5 bases from J, with 14 bases in between. The CDR3 spans 13 residues. Germline loops: CDR1 LNHDA, CDR2 SQIVND (reference sequence).